These 27 T cell receptor beta chains were sequenced from one sample in a study of beta chain features in type 1 diabetes. Study results and caveats: When Type 1 diabetes patients were examined, their TCRB CDR3s proved moderately but significantly shorter in all four CD4+ subsets.

All of the isolated RNA was reverse transcribed, so expressed TCRB transcripts were sequenced. This table comes from immunoSEQ multiplex PCR, and its TCRdb copy is limited to in-frame clones, with some not included. The repertoire holds some 170,000 clones, with around 63% as singletons. What these receptors recognize is not known. The specimen was naive CD4+ T cells from blood. The receptors originated from a man younger than 45 with type 1 diabetes.

The genes are TRBV10-3 and TRBJ1-2; D gene ambiguous. V was clipped by 6 bases and J by 4 bases, with 12 bases between them. This CDR3 has 13 residues. Germline V gene sequence: CDR1 ENHRY, CDR2 SYGVKD. The CDR3 DNA reads as TGTGCCATCAGCTTAGACAAGGTCTATGGCTACACCTTC. Residues: CAISLDKVYGYTF.

The chain employs TRBV6-5 and TRBJ2-5, with D possibly being TRBD2 (6 bases). Trimming pared 0 bases from V and 5 bases from J, leaving 13 bases between. Germline values: CDR1 MNHEY, CDR2 SVGAGI. This CDR3 spans 15 amino acids. The CDR3 sequence is CASSYSEGLRETQYF. The CDR3 coding sequence is TGTGCCAGCAGTTACTCGGAGGGGCTTAGGGAGACCCAGTACTTC.

The chain is built from TRBV6-6 and TRBJ2-5; D gene unclear. Trimming shortened V by 1 base and J by 5 bases, and 2 bases separated the two germline ends. CDR3 length equals 11 residues. CDR1 is MNHNY and CDR2 is SVGAGI in the germline V gene (reference sequence). CDR3 coding DNA: TGTGCCAGCAGTTACTACGAGACCCAGTACTTC. It specifies CASSYYETQYF.

This clone was seen more than once but under ten times. CDR3 loop: CSVPGPYYEQYF. CDR3 nucleotides: TGCAGCGTACCGGGACCATACTACGAGCAGTACTTC. The chain is built from TRBV29-1 and TRBJ2-7; perhaps D is TRBD1 or TRBD2 (5 bases each). CDR3 size: 12 residues. The V end was cut by 6 bases, the J end by 3 bases, with 12 bases between. Germline V lookup: CDR1 SQVTM, CDR2 ANQGSEA.

The rearrangement joins TRBV29-1 to TRBJ2-1, with 9 bases matching TRBD1. The CDR3 is made up of 14 amino acids. The J segment lost 5 bases and the V segment lost 4 bases, leaving 6 bases of the junction unmatched. CDR1 is SQVTM, CDR2 ANQGSEA, per germline. The CDR3 DNA is TGCAGCGTTGTGACAGGGGGTCGGGACAATGAGCAGTTCTTC. It encodes CSVVTGGRDNEQFF.

The rearrangement uses TRBV6-6 and TRBJ2-7; no clear D gene. Germline assignment: CDR1 MNHNY and CDR2 SVGAGI (reference sequence). CDR3 length equals 13 residues. The germline V and J ends were trimmed by 2 bases and 3 bases, with 8 bases remaining between them. CDR3 sequence: CASSYGQNYEQYF. CDR3 DNA sequence: TGTGCCAGCAGTTACGGGCAGAACTACGAGCAGTACTTC.

This clone was recorded a few times. The rearrangement links TRBV7-2 to TRBJ2-7; D assignment may be TRBD1 or TRBD2 (5 bases each). Germline V gene sequence: CDR1 SGHTA, CDR2 FQGNSA. Trimming removed 1 base from V and 3 bases from J, with 10 bases in between. The CDR3 covers 14 residues. The CDR3 coding sequence is TGTGCCAGCAGCTTAGGGGGGACCAACTACGAGCAGTACTTC. Protein: CASSLGGTNYEQYF.

This sequence joins TRBV4-3 and TRBJ2-5; TRBD1 aligns across 9 bases. The CDR3 is made up of 13 amino acids. Germline lookup yields CDR1 LGHNA and CDR2 YSLEER. V shed 3 bases and J 5 bases; nucleotides not matched to a gene: 1. This chain's CDR3 is CASSQTGGETQYF. DNA of the CDR3: TGCGCCAGCAGCCAGACAGGGGGGGAGACCCAGTACTTC.

The V and J genes are TRBV13 and TRBJ2-5, with D uncertain. Trimming shortened V by 6 bases and J by 5 bases, and 10 bases separated the two germline ends. The CDR3 is made up of 12 amino acids. CDR1 PRHDT and CDR2 FYEKMQ come from the germline V gene (reference sequence). The CDR3 DNA is TGTGCCAGCAGTCAAACAGCGGAGACCCAGTACTTC. Residues: CASSQTAETQYF.

The rearrangement links TRBV30 to TRBJ1-6; maybe TRBD1 (5 bases). V lost 2 bases, J lost 7 bases, and 12 bases lay in between. CDR3 size: 14 residues. Per the germline V gene, CDR1 is GTSNPN and CDR2 is SVGIG (reference sequence). The CDR3 DNA reads TGTGCCTGGAGTATGGGACCGGTGAATTCACCCCTCCACTTT. Its protein is CAWSMGPVNSPLHF.

The rearrangement links TRBV25-1 to TRBJ1-6; D unclear. CDR1 and CDR2 from the germline V gene are MGHDK and SYGVNS. This CDR3 contains 14 residues. Trimming removed 3 bases from V and 10 bases from J, with 13 bases in between. CDR3 in amino acids: CASSDGGPGSPLHF. The CDR3 coding sequence is TGTGCCAGCAGTGACGGTGGGCCCGGATCACCCCTCCACTTT.

This sequence joins TRBV7-2 and TRBJ2-3; D unresolved. CDR1 is SGHTA, CDR2 FQGNSA, per germline. V gave up 3 bases and J gave up 6 bases, with 10 bases separating them. This CDR3 has 13 residues. The DNA for the CDR3 is TGTGCCAGCAGCTTGGCCCTGGGGGATACGCAGTATTTT. Its protein is CASSLALGDTQYF. The whole variable domain, remainder taken from reference TRBV7-2 and TRBJ2-3, is GAGVSQSPSNKVTEKGKDVELRCDPISGHTALYWYRQSLGQGLEFLIYFQGNSAPDKSGLPSDRFSAERTGGSVSTLTIQRTQQEDSAVYLCASSLALGDTQYFGPGTRLTVL.

With respect to this clone: The sample contains more than one DNA sequence encoding this CDR3. The chain couples TRBV18 to TRBJ2-5; either TRBD1 or TRBD2 may fit D (5 bases each). Germline-derived CDR1 and CDR2 are KGHSH and LQKENI. Between the trimmed V and J ends, which lost 3 bases and 3 bases, there was a span of 5 bases. CDR3 size: 12 residues. For the CDR3, the DNA is TGTGCCAGCTCACCGGGGGAAGAGACCCAGTACTTC. Translation: CASSPGEETQYF. Variable domain in full (rest from reference TRBV18 and TRBJ2-5): NAGVMQNPRHLVRRRGQEARLRCSPMKGHSHVYWYRQLPEEGLKFMVYLQKENIIDESGMPKERFSAEFPKEGPSILRIQQVVRGDSAAYFCASSPGEETQYFGPGTRLLVL.

The chain combines TRBV2 with TRBJ1-1, with D perhaps TRBD1 (6 bases). Germline CDR1 and CDR2: SNHLY and FYNNEI. The CDR3 length is 15 residues. With 1 base removed from V and 0 bases from J, the gap between germline ends came to 9 bases. CDR3 bases: TGTGCCAGCAGTGAAGGCAGGGGAATGAACACTGAAGCTTTCTTT. Translating gives CASSEGRGMNTEAFF.

V gene TRBV4-1 combines with J gene TRBJ2-5, with no clear D. The V gene lost 0 bases and the J gene lost 7 bases, with 3 bases spanning the gap. The CDR3 consists of 11 residues. Per the germline V gene, CDR1 is MGHRA and CDR2 is YSYEKL. CDR3 protein: CASSQERTQYF. CDR3 DNA sequence: TGCGCCAGCAGCCAAGAGCGGACCCAGTACTTC.

The rearrangement uses TRBV25-1 and TRBJ2-5; a weak D match, TRBD1 (6 bases). The V and J ends lost 6 bases and 3 bases respectively, with 11 bases between them. CDR1 and CDR2 from the germline V gene are MGHDK and SYGVNS. CDR3 length: 13 amino acids. For the CDR3, the DNA is TGTGCCAGCAGGGTGGCAGGGGAAGAGACCCAGTACTTC. It is translated as CASRVAGEETQYF.

V is TRBV20-1 and J is TRBJ2-1, with D tentatively TRBD2 (5 bases). Trimming took off 3 bases at V and 9 bases at J, with 9 bases between the two ends. The CDR3 runs 11 residues. Germline loops: CDR1 DFQATT, CDR2 SNEGSKA (reference sequence). CDR3 sequence: CSASPGSEQFF. In nucleotides, the CDR3 is TGCAGTGCTAGCCCTGGGAGTGAGCAGTTCTTC.

This clone was counted only a few times. The genes are TRBV13 and TRBJ1-1; the D gene is possibly TRBD1 (6 bases). The length of the CDR3 is 13 residues. Trimming stripped 5 bases from V and 4 bases from J, with 11 bases between. CDR1 is PRHDT, CDR2 FYEKMQ, per germline (reference sequence). This CDR3 is CASSQNRVTEAFF. The CDR3, as DNA: TGTGCCAGCAGCCAGAACAGGGTCACTGAAGCTTTCTTT.

The rearrangement links TRBV5-1 to TRBJ1-1; no firm D call. Germline CDR1 reads SGHRS; CDR2 reads YFSETQ. The V gene lost 2 bases and the J gene lost 0 bases, with 8 bases spanning the gap. The CDR3 contains 14 residues. In DNA, the CDR3 is TGCGCCAGCAGCTTCGCCGAGATGAACACTGAAGCTTTCTTT. Protein product: CASSFAEMNTEAFF.

This clone was counted a few times. The chain is built from TRBV14 and TRBJ2-1, with 8 bases matching TRBD2. The germline CDR1 and CDR2 sequences are SGHDN and FVKESK. The CDR3 spans 16 residues. With 1 base clipped from V and 6 bases from J, the junction kept 8 bases outside the gene matches. The CDR3 sequence: CASSQVWRGAVNEQFF. CDR3 DNA: TGTGCCAGCAGCCAAGTATGGCGGGGGGCAGTCAATGAGCAGTTCTTC.

This CDR3 reads CAPDTQYF. The CDR3 bases are TGTGCCCCAGATACGCAGTATTTT. The V and J genes are TRBV7-9 and TRBJ2-3, with no clear D. The germline V and J ends were trimmed by 11 bases and 4 bases, with 1 base remaining between them. In germline, CDR1 is SEHNR, CDR2 FQNEAQ (reference sequence). This CDR3 is built from 8 residues.

With respect to this clone: Distinct nucleotide sequences in the sample also encode this CDR3. The rearrangement uses TRBV7-9 and TRBJ1-2; D uncertain. The V end lost 3 bases, the J end lost 7 bases, and 3 bases lay between the germline ends. CDR1 and CDR2 from the germline V gene are SEHNR and FQNEAQ (reference sequence). This CDR3 comprises 10 residues. CDR3 nucleotide sequence: TGTGCCAGCAGCTTGGGTGGCTACACCTTC. It is translated as CASSLGGYTF.

The chain uses TRBV7-9 and TRBJ2-3; possible D gene TRBD2, 6 bases. V was cut by 3 bases and J by 3 bases, with 25 bases left in between. Germline V gene lookup returns CDR1 SEHNR and CDR2 FQNEAQ (reference sequence). The CDR3 runs to 19 residues. CDR3 amino acids: CASSLDIYQGKGRTDTQYF. The CDR3 DNA sequence: TGTGCCAGCAGCTTGGATATATATCAGGGAAAAGGGAGGACAGATACGCAGTATTTT. The entire variable domain, with the rest obtained from reference TRBV7-9 and TRBJ2-3, is as follows: DTGVSQNPRHKITKRGQNVTFRCDPISEHNRLYWYRQTLGQGPEFLTYFQNEAQLEKSRLLSDRFSAERPKGSFSTLEIQRTEQGDSAMYLCASSLDIYQGKGRTDTQYFGPGTRLTVL.

The CDR3 coding sequence is TGTGCCAGCAGCTTAGTGACAGTACAAGAGACCCAGTACTTC. It yields the protein CASSLVTVQETQYF. The chain couples TRBV7-2 to TRBJ2-5, with D possibly TRBD1 on 5 matching bases. Germline V gives CDR1 SGHTA, CDR2 FQGNSA. The CDR3 covers 14 residues. V was trimmed by 1 base and J by 2 bases, leaving 8 bases between them.

This chain joins TRBV7-2 and TRBJ2-3; 8 bases align to TRBD1. The CDR3 extends over 15 amino acids. V shed 1 base, J shed 4 bases, and the junction held 4 bases outside the gene matches. The germline V gene has CDR1 SGHTA and CDR2 FQGNSA. The CDR3 sequence: CASSLVGTGSDTQYF. CDR3 bases: TGTGCCAGCAGCTTAGTCGGGACAGGTTCAGATACGCAGTATTTT.

The chain couples TRBV7-2 to TRBJ2-3; 9 nucleotides agree with TRBD2. The CDR3 covers 15 residues. V was clipped by 4 bases and J by 5 bases; unmatched bases: 7. Germline V lookup: CDR1 SGHTA, CDR2 FQGNSA. Here the CDR3 DNA reads TGTGCCAGCAGCTCTAGCGGGGCTAAGGGAGATACGCAGTATTTT. Its protein product is CASSSSGAKGDTQYF.

The V call is TRBV30, the J call TRBJ2-2; D is undetermined. The CDR3 runs to 13 residues. Trimming took off 0 bases at V and 7 bases at J, with 9 bases between the two ends. Per germline, CDR1 GTSNPN and CDR2 SVGIG (reference sequence). The CDR3 loop reads CAWSVITSGELFF. DNA of the CDR3: TGTGCCTGGAGTGTAATTACCAGCGGGGAGCTGTTTTTT.